This passage covers 6 T cell receptor beta chains from one sample sequenced in a study of early stage breast cancer tumors. Sequencing used immunoSEQ multiplex PCR; TCRdb keeps in-frame clones, though not all of them. The repertoire holds approximately 20,000 clones, with around 88% as singletons. Sequencing was done on a sample of blood. Every receptor here comes from a person between 70 and 80 years old with breast cancer.

The chain uses TRBV4-1 and TRBJ2-3; TRBD2 matches at 10 bases. Germline V gives CDR1 MGHRA, CDR2 YSYEKL. Trimming took 5 bases from V and 4 from J; bases not matched to a gene: 9. This CDR3 spans 16 amino acids. The CDR3 region is CASSTAGTSVADTQYF. The CDR3 DNA reads TGCGCCAGCAGCACAGCCGGGACTAGCGTCGCAGATACGCAGTATTTT.

This chain connects TRBV19 to TRBJ1-3; possibly TRBD1 for D (5 bases). Germline CDR1 reads LNHDA; CDR2 reads SQIVND (reference sequence). CDR3 size: 15 residues. The V end was cut by 6 bases, the J end by 5 bases, with 17 bases between. The CDR3 is CASSLTRGRRNTIYF. CDR3 sequence (DNA): TGTGCCAGTAGCCTGACACGGGGGAGACGAAACACCATATATTTT.

The CDR3 nucleotides are TGTGCCGCACAGGGGTCAGGCACAGATACGCAGTATTTT. Its translation: CAAQGSGTDTQYF. The V call is TRBV10-3, the J call TRBJ2-3; TRBD1 matches 7 bases. This CDR3 has 13 amino acids. After removal of 11 bases from V and 1 base from J, the junction contained 6 bases not matched to a gene. CDR1 is ENHRY and CDR2 is SYGVKD in the germline V gene.

The CDR3 nucleotides read TGTGCCAGCAGGGGGGACAGTTCCCCGAACACTGAAGCTTTCTTT. Translated: CASRGDSSPNTEAFF. The gene calls are TRBV6-6 and TRBJ1-1; the match to TRBD1 covers 7 bases. With 6 bases clipped from V and 1 base from J, the junction kept 8 bases outside the gene matches. CDR1 is MNHNY and CDR2 is SVGAGI in the germline V gene (reference sequence). The length of the CDR3 is 15 residues.

The sample holds one count of this clone. J is TRBJ2-2 and V is TRBV5-1, with TRBD1 matching 8 bases. Unmatched junction bases numbered 1, after V lost 0 bases and J lost 6 bases. The CDR3 is made up of 14 amino acids. The V gene's germline CDR1 is SGHRS and CDR2 YFSETQ. CDR3 protein: CASSLEQGAGELFF. In DNA form, the CDR3 reads TGCGCCAGCAGCTTGGAACAGGGGGCCGGGGAGCTGTTTTTT. The full variable domain, its missing parts supplied by reference TRBV5-1 and TRBJ2-2, is KAGVTQTPRYLIKTRGQQVTLSCSPISGHRSVSWYQQTPGQGLQFLFEYFSETQRNKGNFPGRFSGRQFSNSRSEMNVSTLELGDSALYLCASSLEQGAGELFFGEGSRLTVL.

This rearrangement joins TRBV5-1 to TRBJ2-2, with 8 bases matching TRBD2. V shed 7 bases, J shed 0 bases, and the junction held 8 bases outside the gene matches. Germline values: CDR1 SGHRS, CDR2 YFSETQ. The CDR3 consists of 16 residues. The CDR3 DNA reads TGCGCCAGCGGTCCCCCGGGACTAGCGAACACCGGGGAGCTGTTTTTT. Its translation is CASGPPGLANTGELFF.